Sequencing of this TCR beta chain was carried out in a study of cytomegalovirus exposure and HLA in healthy donors. Whole-study context: It was reported in a later analysis that the roughly 120 validation repertoires used the same platform as the 550 to 800 first-cohort repertoires.

The validation cohort, a group of 120 subjects, included the donors and was separate from the roughly 670-subject first cohort. Assay: immunoSEQ multiplex PCR; the TCRdb copy retains only in-frame clones and omits some. The table lists under 200,000 clones, approximately 86% of them singletons. The CDR3 is 17 residues long. Germline V gene sequence: CDR1 SGHNT, CDR2 YYREEE (reference sequence). The ends lost 7 bases at V and 4 bases at J; junction bases unmatched: 17. General study findings and limits: High sensitivity and specificity were reportedly achieved when the classifier diagnosed cytomegalovirus status.

This clone occurred a few times. Its antigen remains unidentified. The TCR comes from a woman aged 18-29 years in good health and CMV-seronegative. The sequencing sample was made of PBMCs. The chain has TRBV5-4 and TRBJ2-5; 9 bases agree with TRBD2. The CDR3 nucleotides read TGTGCCAGCGCTGTCCGAGTCGGGACTAGCTCCGGAGAGACCCAGTACTTC. This sequence encodes CASAVRVGTSSGETQYF.